This is a list of T cell receptor beta chains from one sample in a study of human T cells and chemical hapten exposure. TCRdb reprocessed the RACE reads via MiXCR and lists one record per CDR3 protein. The table lists fewer than 300,000 distinct CDR3 sequences, 7% to 10% of them singletons. Sequencing used whole blood, obtained in connection with sensitization to the hapten diphenylcyclopropenone (DPC). Receptors originate from a woman in her thirties or forties with alopecia areata. Some clones in this sample may be carry-over from other donors' samples. Both conserved end residues are part of each CDR3. The order of the fields is V gene, J gene, clone size, D gene, CDR3 protein, CDR3 DNA. A D gene is named only where the DNA matches it firmly. For some rows the clone size is stated as once, few or many, or as a class when expanded; others skip it.

V: TRBV5-1; J: TRBJ2-7; size: few; D: TRBD2; CDR3: CASSPPLAGSYEQYF; DNA: TGCGCCAGCAGTCCACCACTAGCGGGGTCCTACGAGCAGTACTTC
V: TRBV21-1; J: TRBJ2-2; size: few; D: .; CDR3: CASMHRAKRREVGTGELFF; DNA: TGTGCCAGCATGCACAGGGCAAAACGGAGGGAGGTGGGCACCGGGGAGCTGTTTTTT
V: TRBV4-2; J: TRBJ2-1; size: many; D: TRBD2; CDR3: CASSQDYTGGWYNEQFF; DNA: TGTGCCAGCAGCCAAGATTATACGGGAGGCTGGTACAATGAGCAGTTCTTC
V: TRBV18; J: TRBJ1-1; size: few; D: .; CDR3: CASSSGRGLNTEAFF; DNA: TGTGCCAGCTCATCGGGACGAGGCCTTAACACTGAAGCTTTCTTT
V: TRBV11-1; J: TRBJ2-7; size: few; D: .; CDR3: CASSSGTTRSYEQYF; DNA: TGTGCCAGCAGCTCAGGAACTACTAGGTCCTACGAGCAGTACTTC
V: TRBV12-3/TRBV12-4; J: TRBJ2-1; size: few; D: .; CDR3: CASSFFGDYNEQFF; DNA: TGTGCCAGCAGTTTCTTTGGGGACTACAATGAGCAGTTCTTC
V: TRBV7-9; J: TRBJ2-3; size: few; D: .; CDR3: CASSTDRSTDTQYF; DNA: TGTGCCAGCAGCACGGACAGAAGCACAGATACGCAGTATTTT
V: TRBV28; J: TRBJ2-7; size: few; D: TRBD2; CDR3: CASSLFGLAGAYEQYF; DNA: TGTGCCAGCAGTTTATTCGGACTAGCGGGAGCGTACGAGCAGTACTTC
V: TRBV6-2/TRBV6-3; J: TRBJ2-7; size: .; D: .; CDR3: CASSYGQSYEQYF; DNA: TGTGCCAGCAGTTACGGACAGTCGTACGAGCAGTACTTC
V: TRBV7-9; J: TRBJ1-1; size: .; D: .; CDR3: CASSLGLSTEAFF; DNA: TGTGCCAGCAGCTTAGGATTAAGCACTGAAGCTTTCTTT
V: TRBV28; J: TRBJ1-2; size: many; D: TRBD1; CDR3: CAAQVGAGGAGGYGYTF; DNA: TGTGCCGCTCAGGTGGGGGCAGGGGGCGCAGGTGGTTACGGCTACACCTTC
V: TRBV9; J: TRBJ2-2; size: few; D: TRBD2; CDR3: CASSVGQRDAGELFF; DNA: TGTGCCAGCAGCGTAGGACAGCGGGACGCGGGGGAGCTGTTTTTT
V: TRBV28; J: TRBJ2-1; size: few; D: .; CDR3: CASSSLANNEQFF; DNA: TGTGCCAGCAGTTCGCTAGCAAACAATGAGCAGTTCTTC
V: TRBV7-3; J: TRBJ1-2; size: .; D: .; CDR3: CASSLTDTF; DNA: TGTGCCAGCAGCTTAACAGACACCTTC
V: TRBV3-1; J: TRBJ1-4; size: many; D: TRBD1; CDR3: CASSPFRTGNNEKLFF; DNA: TGTGCCAGCAGCCCTTTCCGGACAGGGAATAATGAAAAACTGTTTTTT
V: TRBV11-2; J: TRBJ2-7; size: .; D: .; CDR3: CASSLEAVSGEQYF; DNA: TGTGCCAGCAGCTTAGAGGCAGTGTCGGGCGAGCAGTACTTC
V: TRBV4-3; J: TRBJ1-4; size: few; D: .; CDR3: CASSQERARGNEKLFF; DNA: TGCGCCAGCAGCCAAGAAAGGGCAAGGGGTAATGAAAAACTGTTTTTT
V: TRBV20-1; J: TRBJ1-2; size: .; D: .; CDR3: CSAIGTGYGYTF; DNA: TGCAGTGCTATAGGGACTGGCTATGGCTACACCTTC
V: TRBV29-1; J: TRBJ2-3; size: .; D: .; CDR3: CSVPGDTDTQYF; DNA: TGCAGCGTTCCCGGGGACACAGATACGCAGTATTTT
V: TRBV10-3; J: TRBJ2-1; size: .; D: TRBD2; CDR3: CAITALADNEQFF; DNA: TGTGCCATCACAGCACTAGCGGACAATGAGCAGTTCTTC
V: TRBV6-5; J: TRBJ2-1; size: few; D: .; CDR3: CASSYFAPDTPGYNEQFF; DNA: TGTGCCAGCAGTTACTTCGCCCCCGACACCCCGGGGTACAATGAGCAGTTCTTC
V: TRBV7-9; J: TRBJ1-1; size: few; D: .; CDR3: CASTLSGINTEAFF; DNA: TGTGCCAGCACCCTTTCGGGCATAAACACTGAAGCTTTCTTT
V: TRBV18; J: TRBJ2-5; size: few; D: .; CDR3: CASSPRSARETQYF; DNA: TGTGCCAGCTCACCACGGTCAGCCCGGGAGACCCAGTACTTC
V: TRBV10-2; J: TRBJ2-5; size: few; D: TRBD1; CDR3: CASSETGQGETQYF; DNA: TGCGCCAGCAGTGAGACCGGACAGGGGGAGACCCAGTACTTC
V: TRBV5-5; J: TRBJ1-2; size: many; D: TRBD1; CDR3: CASSKWTGDGYTF; DNA: TGTGCCAGCAGCAAATGGACAGGGGATGGCTACACCTTC
V: TRBV24-1; J: TRBJ1-1; size: .; D: .; CDR3: CATRGTGAQATFF; DNA: TGTGCCACCAGAGGCACCGGGGCCCAGGCAACTTTCTTT
V: TRBV29-1; J: TRBJ2-2; size: .; D: .; CDR3: CSASVSTPNTGELFF; DNA: TGCAGCGCCTCGGTGTCGACACCGAACACCGGGGAGCTGTTTTTT
V: TRBV5-1; J: TRBJ2-3; size: few; D: .; CDR3: CASGDHSSTDTQYF; DNA: TGCGCCAGCGGCGACCACTCTAGCACAGATACGCAGTATTTT
V: TRBV29-1; J: TRBJ2-7; size: few; D: TRBD1; CDR3: CSARQGLGEQYF; DNA: TGCAGCGCCAGACAGGGTTTGGGCGAGCAGTACTTC
V: TRBV7-2; J: TRBJ1-1; size: .; D: .; CDR3: CASSLVGGQNTEAFF; DNA: TGTGCCAGCAGCTTAGTTGGGGGACAGAACACTGAAGCTTTCTTT
V: TRBV20-1; J: TRBJ2-7; size: .; D: .; CDR3: CSAIQPRGLDEQYF; DNA: TGCAGTGCTATACAACCCAGGGGTTTAGACGAGCAGTACTTC
V: TRBV7-9; J: TRBJ1-6; size: .; D: .; CDR3: CASSLVLGNSPLHF; DNA: TGTGCCAGCAGCTTAGTCCTGGGAAATTCACCCCTCCACTTT
V: TRBV9; J: TRBJ2-7; size: .; D: .; CDR3: CASSANEGSYEQYF; DNA: TGTGCCAGCAGCGCCAACGAGGGTTCTTACGAGCAGTACTTC
V: TRBV4-3; J: TRBJ2-7; size: .; D: .; CDR3: CASSQGTDSSYEQYF; DNA: TGCGCCAGCAGCCAGGGGACGGATAGCTCCTACGAGCAGTACTTC
V: TRBV25-1; J: TRBJ2-1; size: .; D: .; CDR3: CASSEGQPYNEQFF; DNA: TGTGCCAGCAGTGAAGGACAGCCCTACAATGAGCAGTTCTTC
V: TRBV4-3; J: TRBJ2-2; size: many; D: TRBD2; CDR3: CASSQARLAGHTGELFF; DNA: TGCGCCAGCAGCCAAGCCCGACTAGCGGGTCACACCGGGGAGCTGTTTTTT